Following are 18 T cell receptor beta chains from one sample sequenced in a study of control samples from healthy donors and cancer patients. Repertoires were generated with immunoSEQ multiplex PCR, while TCRdb's copy carries only in-frame clones and drops some. The table records some 130,000 clones, about 95% of them present only once. Material for sequencing was blood. The receptors derive from a young man in good health.

The chain links TRBV13 to TRBJ2-1; 7 nucleotides align to TRBD1. Germline CDR1 is PRHDT and CDR2 is FYEKMQ (reference sequence). There are 17 residues in the CDR3. J lost 8 bases, V lost 5 bases, and 18 bases had no gene match. The CDR3 DNA follows: TGTGCCAGCAGCATTGCCTTAATACCGGGACAGAGGGATGAGCAGTTCTTC. Protein sequence: CASSIALIPGQRDEQFF.

The CDR3, as DNA: TGTGCCAGCAGCTTAGTTCCCGGACAGCCGAACACTGAAGCTTTCTTT. Its protein is CASSLVPGQPNTEAFF. The rearrangement joins TRBV11-2 to TRBJ1-1; possible D gene TRBD1, 6 bases. This CDR3 comprises 16 residues. V was cut by 1 base and J by 1 base, with 13 bases left in between. CDR1 is SGHAT, CDR2 FQNNGV, per germline.

This chain uses TRBV12-3 or TRBV12-4 with TRBJ2-1; D is perhaps TRBD1 (7 bases). The V end was cut by 3 bases, the J end by 15 bases, with 15 bases between. This CDR3 region has 12 residues. This chain's CDR3 is CASSFGGGRGFF. In nucleotides, the CDR3 is TGTGCCAGCAGTTTTGGAGGGGGCCGGGGGTTCTTC.

This clone was picked up a small number of times. The V call is TRBV4-2, the J call TRBJ1-5; no definite D call. This CDR3 comprises 17 residues. Between the trimmed V and J ends, which lost 4 bases and 0 bases, there was a span of 16 bases. Germline loops: CDR1 LGHNA, CDR2 YNFKEQ. The CDR3 loop is CASSPSPGRLSNQPQHF. In DNA form, the CDR3 reads TGTGCCAGCAGCCCATCCCCGGGCAGGCTTAGCAATCAGCCCCAGCATTTT.

The chain uses TRBV7-3 and TRBJ2-1; 8 bases align to TRBD2. V shed 3 bases, J shed 11 bases, and the junction held 3 bases outside the gene matches. Germline values: CDR1 SGHTA, CDR2 FQGTGA. This CDR3 has 12 amino acids. CDR3 sequence: CASSFTSGQQFF. The CDR3 DNA reads as TGTGCCAGCAGCTTCACTAGCGGACAGCAGTTCTTC. Full variable domain (outside the CDR3, taken from reference TRBV7-3 and TRBJ2-1): GAGVSQTPSNKVTEKGKYVELRCDPISGHTALYWYRQSLGQGPEFLIYFQGTGAADDSGLPNDRFFAVRPEGSVSTLKIQRTERGDSAVYLCASSFTSGQQFFGPGTRLTVL.

V is TRBV30 and J is TRBJ1-5; a weak D match, TRBD1 (5 bases). The CDR3 has 14 amino acids. V shed 0 bases and J shed 2 bases, with 8 bases lying between them. Looked up from germline, CDR1 is GTSNPN and CDR2 is SVGIG (reference sequence). The CDR3 is CAWSVGHRNQPQHF. The DNA of the CDR3 is TGTGCCTGGAGTGTAGGACACCGCAATCAGCCCCAGCATTTT.

The CDR3 DNA is TGCGCCAGCAGCCAAGCGGGGGGGGCTATCGGGGAGCTGTTTTTT. Encoded protein: CASSQAGGAIGELFF. The chain has TRBV4-1 and TRBJ2-2, with 8 nucleotides matching TRBD2. V lost 1 base, J lost 7 bases, and 5 bases stayed unmatched. Germline-derived CDR1 and CDR2 are MGHRA and YSYEKL. CDR3 length: 15 residues.

The gene calls are TRBV7-3 and TRBJ1-1; D perhaps matches TRBD1 (6 bases). Trimming pared 4 bases from V and 1 base from J, leaving 7 bases between. CDR1 is SGHTA and CDR2 is FQGTGA in the germline V gene. This CDR3 is built from 13 residues. The CDR3 region is CASSSTGNTEAFF. CDR3 DNA sequence: TGTGCCAGCAGCTCGACAGGGAACACTGAAGCTTTCTTT. The full variable domain, its missing parts supplied by reference TRBV7-3 and TRBJ1-1, is GAGVSQTPSNKVTEKGKYVELRCDPISGHTALYWYRQSLGQGPEFLIYFQGTGAADDSGLPNDRFFAVRPEGSVSTLKIQRTERGDSAVYLCASSSTGNTEAFFGQGTRLTVV.

The chain has TRBV27 and TRBJ2-7; D might be TRBD2 (5 bases). V lost 3 bases to trimming and J lost 1 base, with 7 bases between them. There are 13 residues in the CDR3. CDR1 MNHEY and CDR2 SMNVEV come from the germline V gene (reference sequence). DNA of the CDR3: TGTGCCAGCAGTTTGGGAGCGTCCTACGAGCAGTACTTC. It encodes CASSLGASYEQYF.

This clone was seen once. The CDR3 region has the DNA TGTGCCAGCAGTTACTCCACGACAAGACCTGACGGGGAGCTGTTTTTT. Translated: CASSYSTTRPDGELFF. V usage is TRBV6-2 or TRBV6-3 and J usage is TRBJ2-2; D is undetermined. Trimming left V 0 bases short and J 7 bases short, with 15 bases between. Looked up from germline, CDR1 is MNHEY and CDR2 is SVGEGT. The CDR3 totals 16 residues.

The rearrangement uses TRBV4-1 and TRBJ1-2, with 7 bases that match TRBD1. Trimming at V came to 2 bases and at J to 0 bases, leaving 6 bases not matched to a gene. CDR1 is MGHRA, CDR2 YSYEKL, per germline. CDR3 length equals 16 residues. The CDR3 is CASSQPNRGANYGYTF. The CDR3 coding sequence is TGCGCCAGCAGCCAACCGAACAGGGGCGCTAACTATGGCTACACCTTC.

The chain carries TRBV4-3 and TRBJ2-5, with a possible D match to TRBD1 (7 bases). The CDR3 length is 13 residues. CDR1 and CDR2 from the germline V gene are LGHNA and YSLEER. Between the trimmed V and J ends, which lost 1 base and 14 bases, there was a span of 17 bases. The CDR3 DNA sequence: TGCGCCAGCAGCCAAGCAGGGGGGCGGGGACTTTACTTC. Translating it yields CASSQAGGRGLYF.

The rearrangement links TRBV19 to TRBJ2-2; possible D gene TRBD1, 7 bases. The germline V gene has CDR1 LNHDA and CDR2 SQIVND (reference sequence). V dropped 9 bases and J dropped 6 bases, with 14 bases sitting between them. The CDR3 is 13 residues long. The DNA for the CDR3 is TGTGCCAGCCGGACAGGAGGGGCCGGGGAGCTGTTTTTT. This codes for CASRTGGAGELFF.

The chain has TRBV6-6 and TRBJ2-1; 12 positions agree with TRBD2. Germline V gene lookup returns CDR1 MNHNY and CDR2 SVGAGI (reference sequence). This CDR3 has 15 amino acids. J was trimmed by 4 bases and V by 5 bases; bases with no gene match: 3. CDR3 bases: TGTGCCAGCAGTCCTAGCGGGGGGGTTTACAATGAGCAGTTCTTC. Translating it yields CASSPSGGVYNEQFF.

The rearrangement links TRBV30 to TRBJ1-1; no clear D gene. V gave up 2 bases and J gave up 1 base, with 17 bases separating them. Germline V gene lookup returns CDR1 GTSNPN and CDR2 SVGIG (reference sequence). The CDR3 totals 16 residues. The CDR3 here is CAWSPLWGGRNTEAFF. CDR3 coding DNA: TGTGCCTGGAGTCCCCTTTGGGGAGGACGGAACACTGAAGCTTTCTTT.

This clone was detected only once. This rearrangement joins TRBV4-3 to TRBJ2-1; 13 bases agree with TRBD2. The CDR3 spans 19 residues. V was clipped by 0 bases and J by 0 bases; unmatched bases: 5. Germline V gene lookup returns CDR1 LGHNA and CDR2 YSLEER. CDR3 sequence reads: CASSQDSTSGGDSYNEQFF. The CDR3 DNA reads TGCGCCAGCAGCCAAGATAGTACTAGCGGGGGGGACTCCTACAATGAGCAGTTCTTC.

The count of this clone is one. The chain couples TRBV12-3 or TRBV12-4 to TRBJ1-1; D uncertain. The CDR3 is 10 amino acids. Trimming removed 10 bases at V and 0 bases at J, with 3 bases between. CDR3: CAKMNTEAFF. CDR3 nucleotide sequence: TGTGCCAAGATGAACACTGAAGCTTTCTTT.

The CDR3 protein is CASSPNEVFTEAFF. For the CDR3, the DNA is TGTGCCAGCAGCCCCAATGAGGTTTTCACTGAAGCTTTCTTT. The chain is built from TRBV11-2 and TRBJ1-1; D gene unclear. From germline, CDR1 is SGHAT and CDR2 FQNNGV. CDR3 length: 14 residues. The V and J ends lost 5 bases and 4 bases respectively, with 14 bases between them.